This T cell receptor beta chain was sequenced during a study of chemoradiotherapy in HPV16-positive cancers. Findings of the study overall: Better recurrence-free survival went with HPV-responsive T-cell expansion in HPV16-positive patients.

Germline CDR1 is ENHRY and CDR2 is SYGVKD. The V gene lost 7 bases and the J gene lost 8 bases, with 14 bases spanning the gap. CDR3 length: 12 residues. TCRdb's table, derived via immunoSEQ multiplex PCR, lists solely in-frame clones and lacks some. The sample has approximately 15,000 clones, almost 90% seen once. Comments on this clone: What it binds is not known.

Specimen: blood, collected from a patient who underwent chemoradiotherapy. The TCR sequence derives from a human donor with HPV-associated anogenital cancer. The V call is TRBV10-3, the J call TRBJ1-2; the D gene is possibly TRBD1 (6 bases). In nucleotides, the CDR3 is TGTGCCATCACCGAGGGGGGGAAAGGCTACACCTTC. It translates to CAITEGGKGYTF.